The 8 T cell receptor beta chains presented below share a single source sample, sequenced in a study of shared clonotypes between healthy human individuals. Some clones are missing from TCRdb's copy, which holds only in-frame ones; the method was immunoSEQ multiplex PCR. Found here are some 900,000 clones, more than 75% of them singletons; the top ten hold roughly 1.5%. The sequenced sample was memory CD4+ T cells sorted from blood. Subset: CD45RA-negative fraction. Receptors were obtained from a man younger than 30 in good health.

V and J are TRBV27 and TRBJ1-1; D unresolved. Germline assignment: CDR1 MNHEY and CDR2 SMNVEV (reference sequence). CDR3 length: 12 residues. The V end was cut by 2 bases, the J end by 7 bases, with 8 bases between. The chain's CDR3 is CASSLRGDEAFF. CDR3 coding DNA: TGTGCCAGCAGTTTAAGAGGTGATGAAGCTTTCTTT.

The chain combines TRBV2 with TRBJ2-6; D is unclear. The V and J ends lost 6 bases and 0 bases respectively, with 9 bases between them. The CDR3 contains 15 residues. Germline CDR1 and CDR2: SNHLY and FYNNEI. The CDR3 coding sequence is TGTGCCAGCAGAGACGAGAGCTCTGGGGCCAACGTCCTGACTTTC. It specifies CASRDESSGANVLTF. The full variable domain, rest sourced from reference TRBV2 and TRBJ2-6, is EPEVTQTPSHQVTQMGQEVILRCVPISNHLYFYWYRQILGQKVEFLVSFYNNEISEKSEIFDDQFSVERPDGSNFTLKIRSTKLEDSAMYFCASRDESSGANVLTFGAGSRLTVL.

The chain combines TRBV2 with TRBJ2-6; TRBD1 matches at 8 bases. Germline CDR1 SNHLY, CDR2 FYNNEI. The CDR3 has 16 residues. Germline trimming cut 4 bases from V and 2 bases from J; bases unmatched to any gene: 4. Written as DNA, the CDR3 is TGTGCCAGCAGTGCTCAGGGGGCGGCTGGGGCCAACGTCCTGACTTTC. Translation gives CASSAQGAAGANVLTF. Looking up the rest from reference TRBV2 and TRBJ2-6 gives the full variable domain: EPEVTQTPSHQVTQMGQEVILRCVPISNHLYFYWYRQILGQKVEFLVSFYNNEISEKSEIFDDQFSVERPDGSNFTLKIRSTKLEDSAMYFCASSAQGAAGANVLTFGAGSRLTVL.

This chain joins TRBV6-5 and TRBJ1-2; no definite D call. CDR1 and CDR2 from the germline V gene are MNHEY and SVGAGI. The V end was cut by 6 bases, the J end by 2 bases, with 4 bases between. The CDR3 is 11 amino acids. CDR3 sequence: CASRKNYGYTF. The CDR3 DNA reads as TGTGCCAGCAGGAAAAACTATGGCTACACCTTC.

This clone was detected once. V usage is TRBV30 and J usage is TRBJ1-5, with D unclear. This CDR3 comprises 14 residues. V lost 3 bases and J lost 1, with 10 bases in between. The germline V gene has CDR1 GTSNPN and CDR2 SVGIG (reference sequence). The DNA for the CDR3 is TGTGCCTGGAGCGGTGGGCGCAGCAATCAGCCCCAGCATTTT. This codes for CAWSGGRSNQPQHF.

This chain uses TRBV6-5 with TRBJ1-2; D perhaps matches TRBD1 (5 bases). The CDR3 has 13 amino acids. The germline V gene encodes CDR1 MNHEY and CDR2 SVGAGI. Trimming stripped 2 bases from V and 9 bases from J, with 13 bases between. The CDR3 DNA reads as TGTGCCAGCAGTTACGGGGCCAAGCAGAGCTACACCTTC. Encoded protein: CASSYGAKQSYTF.

A few counts support this clone. The chain links TRBV5-1 to TRBJ2-3; D is undetermined. Germline V lookup: CDR1 SGHRS, CDR2 YFSETQ. The CDR3 is made up of 16 amino acids. Trimming removed 0 bases at V and 2 bases at J, with 13 bases between. CDR3 protein: CASSLALGSHTDTQYF. As DNA, the CDR3 is TGCGCCAGCAGCTTGGCTTTAGGGTCCCACACAGATACGCAGTATTTT.

The rearrangement uses TRBV28 and TRBJ2-7, with a weak D call TRBD1 (5 bases). From germline, CDR1 is MDHEN and CDR2 SYDVKM. The CDR3 consists of 14 residues. The ends were cut back, 1 base at V and 0 bases at J, with 7 bases in the middle. The CDR3 nucleotides are TGTGCCAGCAGTTTATTAGGGGCCTCCTACGAGCAGTACTTC. Amino acid sequence: CASSLLGASYEQYF.